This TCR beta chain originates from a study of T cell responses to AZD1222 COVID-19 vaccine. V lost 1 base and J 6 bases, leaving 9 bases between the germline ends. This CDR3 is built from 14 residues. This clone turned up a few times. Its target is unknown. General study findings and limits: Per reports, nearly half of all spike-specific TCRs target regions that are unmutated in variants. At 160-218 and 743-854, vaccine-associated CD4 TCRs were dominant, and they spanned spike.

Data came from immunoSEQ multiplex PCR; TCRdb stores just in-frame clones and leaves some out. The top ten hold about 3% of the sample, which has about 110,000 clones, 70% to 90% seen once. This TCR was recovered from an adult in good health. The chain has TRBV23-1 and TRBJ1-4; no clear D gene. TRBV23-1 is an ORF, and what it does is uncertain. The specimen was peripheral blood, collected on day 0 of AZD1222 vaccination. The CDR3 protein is CASSQWGMDEKLFF. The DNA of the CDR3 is TGCGCCAGCAGTCAATGGGGTATGGATGAAAAACTGTTTTTT.